This T cell receptor (beta chain) is drawn from a study of cytomegalovirus exposure and HLA in healthy donors. Notes on this clone: Its antigen is unknown.

Primers: 60 Vbeta forward and 13 Jbeta reverse. Assay: immunoSEQ multiplex PCR; the TCRdb copy retains only in-frame clones and omits some. The sample contains approximately 89,000 clones, around 74% of which appear only once. Trimming stripped 1 base from V and 3 bases from J, with 12 bases between. The germline V gene has CDR1 MDHEN and CDR2 SYDVKM. The CDR3 runs to 15 residues. Broader study findings: An analysis done earlier found most TCR beta V segments productive about 87% or about 30% of the time. Analysis performed later showed TCR beta chains linked to HLA being more clonally expanded than equally common others.

The genes are TRBV28 and TRBJ2-5; unclear D gene. Sequences were obtained from PBMCs. This sequence was found in a man aged 30 to 45 in good health and CMV-seropositive. The CDR3 coding sequence is TGTGCCAGCAGTTTATCCGGAAAAGGAGAAGAGACCCAGTACTTC. Translated, it gives CASSLSGKGEETQYF.